This T cell receptor (beta chain) was captured in a study of T cell responses to AZD1222 COVID-19 vaccine. Repertoires were generated with immunoSEQ multiplex PCR, while TCRdb's copy carries only in-frame clones and drops some. The sample lists about 140,000 clones, around nine tenths occurring once. Turning to this clone: Its antigen remains unidentified.

Findings and caveats of the study: Females made up more of the donors, who were largely white British, and clonal diversity may have come out too low.

The sequencing here drew on peripheral blood, taken 28 days after the second AZD1222 dose. The sequence was obtained from an adult who received the AZD1222 COVID-19 vaccine.

Here the CDR3 DNA reads TGTGCCAGTAGTATCGCAGGGAGGGGCACTGAAGCTTTCTTT. Amino acid sequence: CASSIAGRGTEAFF. V usage is TRBV19 and J usage is TRBJ1-1, with D possibly matching TRBD1 (5 bases). Germline-derived CDR1 and CDR2 are LNHDA and SQIVND (reference sequence). The CDR3 sequence is 14 residues long. V was shortened by 3 bases and J by 4 bases, with 12 bases between the two germline ends.